Listed here is a single TCR beta chain. TCRdb's table, derived via immunoSEQ multiplex PCR, lists solely in-frame clones and lacks some. The data show 85,000 to 90,000 clones, 85% to 90% seen once. This sample is drawn from a study of control samples from healthy donors and cancer patients. Germline V gene lookup returns CDR1 SNHLY and CDR2 FYNNEI. Trimming left V 4 bases short and J 4 bases short, with 10 bases between. The CDR3 spans 13 residues. The specimen sequenced was PBMCs. The receptor was derived from a woman aged 45-60 years with colorectal cancer. The chain couples TRBV2 to TRBJ1-2; tentative D call: TRBD1 (6 bases). The chain's CDR3 is CASSGTASYGYTF. Written as DNA, the CDR3 is TGTGCCAGCAGTGGGACAGCCTCCTATGGCTACACCTTC.